This T cell receptor beta chain emerged from a study of shared T cell receptors in the human thymus. TCRdb's copy holds only in-frame clones and misses some; the assay was immunoSEQ multiplex PCR. The top ten hold 0.008% to 0.011% of the sample, which has 550,000 to 800,000 clones, approximately 85% seen once. V gave up 10 bases and J gave up 0 bases, with 4 bases separating them. The CDR3 contains 11 residues. Germline V gives CDR1 MNHNS, CDR2 SASEGT. This sample also belongs to another study, concerning human thymus T cells. That source adds: Resections that were taken during corrective heart surgery supplied the thymus tissue. Gene usage for V and J segments appeared biased in thymic and blood repertoires. Related research has reported that thymic repertoires overlap highly among unrelated individuals.

The sample consisted of thymocytes. The clonotype comes from a girl younger than two with a congenital heart defect. V gene TRBV6-1 combines with J gene TRBJ2-4; D gene ambiguous. For the CDR3, the DNA is TGTGCCACCCTAGCCAAAAACATTCAGTACTTC. Translation gives CATLAKNIQYF.